This section outlines one TCR beta chain sequence together with its context. 5'RACE template switching generated TCR cDNA, adding a universal primer site and UMIs. TCRdb analysed the 5' RACE reads with MiXCR anew, one entry per CDR3 protein. This table holds roughly 300,000 distinct CDR3 sequences, about 8.3% found once. The data were taken from a study of T cells after yellow fever vaccination. Germline V CDR1 and CDR2: SEHNR, FQNEAQ (reference sequence). This CDR3 spans 16 amino acids. The V gene end was trimmed by 7 bases and the J gene end by 0 bases; junction bases not matched to a gene: 8. The sample consisted of PBMCs, taken approximately 40 days after the first yellow fever vaccination. This sequence joins TRBV7-9 and TRBJ2-1; 8 bases match TRBD2. This clonotype originated in a man in his late teens or twenties who received the YFV17D yellow fever vaccine. Here the CDR3 DNA reads TGTGCCAGCATCGAATCCGGGACTAGCTCCTACAATGAGCAGTTCTTC. This sequence encodes CASIESGTSSYNEQFF.